This entry concerns a single TCR beta chain. Its antigen is not identified. The record originates from a study of cytomegalovirus exposure and HLA in healthy donors. V shed 7 bases, J shed 6 bases, and the junction held 5 bases outside the gene matches. CDR3 length: 15 amino acids. Germline V gives CDR1 MNHNS, CDR2 SASEGT. Broader study findings: Roughly uniform sequencing depth across donors was assumed, possibly incorrectly. Highly shared variants forming one cluster were likely a sequencing artifact.

PCR primers comprised 60 Vbeta and 13 Jbeta primers. Repertoires were generated with immunoSEQ multiplex PCR, while TCRdb's copy carries only in-frame clones and drops some. Here the sample spans roughly 180,000 clones, about 85% being singletons. The chain combines TRBV6-1 with TRBJ2-1, with 14 bases identical to TRBD2. The source of this sequence is a woman aged 50 to 60 in good health and CMV-seropositive. The sequencing input was PBMCs. CDR3 in DNA: TGTGCCAGCACTGGACTAGCGGGAGGTAGCAATGAGCAGTTCTTC. Translation gives CASTGLAGGSNEQFF.